The 7 T cell receptor beta chains below come from one sample, sequenced in a study of T cell responses to AZD1222 COVID-19 vaccine. Repertoires were generated with immunoSEQ multiplex PCR, while TCRdb's copy carries only in-frame clones and drops some. The table includes more than 100,000 clones, approximately 89% detected once. The sequencing used peripheral blood, collected on day 0 of AZD1222 vaccination. The receptor source for this set is an adult in good health.

This clone was picked up one time. The same CDR3 is also encoded by other DNA sequences in this sample. The chain carries TRBV18 and TRBJ1-1; TRBD1 aligns across 7 bases. The CDR3 totals 15 residues. Germline CDR1 and CDR2: KGHSH and LQKENI. Losses at the gene ends were 0 bases for V and 0 bases for J; bases not matched to a gene: 1. CDR3: CASSPPGTVNTEAFF. The CDR3 DNA follows: TGTGCCAGCTCACCACCTGGGACAGTGAACACTGAAGCTTTCTTT.

V usage is TRBV4-3 and J usage is TRBJ2-7, with D perhaps matching TRBD1 or TRBD2 (5 bases each). From germline, CDR1 is LGHNA and CDR2 YSLEER. V lost 0 bases and J 2 bases, leaving 14 bases between the germline ends. The CDR3 is 16 amino acids. This CDR3 reads CASSQELWGSTYEQYF. In DNA, the CDR3 is TGCGCCAGCAGCCAAGAATTGTGGGGGAGCACCTACGAGCAGTACTTC.

The chain combines TRBV7-2 with TRBJ2-7; a possible D gene is TRBD2 (6 bases). The CDR3 is 16 residues long. Trimming shortened V by 2 bases and J by 2 bases, and 16 bases separated the two germline ends. Germline assignment: CDR1 SGHTA and CDR2 FQGNSA. The CDR3 DNA reads TGTGCCAGCAGCTTACGGGGCGCGGAGGGGCCCTACGAGCAGTACTTC. Translation: CASSLRGAEGPYEQYF.

In this sample, this clone turned up once. The chain combines TRBV13 with TRBJ2-2; 10 bases line up with TRBD2. The CDR3 spans 17 residues. Looked up from germline, CDR1 is PRHDT and CDR2 is FYEKMQ (reference sequence). J was trimmed by 0 bases and V by 5 bases; bases with no gene match: 6. The CDR3 region has the DNA TGTGCCAGCAGCGCCCAACTAGCGGGGACGAACACCGGGGAGCTGTTTTTT. Protein sequence: CASSAQLAGTNTGELFF.

This clone was seen once. The chain recombines TRBV27 with TRBJ1-4; 10 bases line up with TRBD1. Germline assignment: CDR1 MNHEY and CDR2 SMNVEV (reference sequence). The CDR3 has 17 amino acids. Trimming cost V 6 bases and J 0 bases; bases outside gene matches: 7. The CDR3 bases are TGTGCCAGCAGCCGCGACAGGGGGCTAGCAACTAATGAAAAACTGTTTTTT. It is translated as CASSRDRGLATNEKLFF.

This clone was seen a few times. The genes are TRBV7-9 and TRBJ1-1; TRBD1 is a possible D gene (6 bases). Looked up from germline, CDR1 is SEHNR and CDR2 is FQNEAQ (reference sequence). This CDR3 spans 13 amino acids. V shed 1 base and J shed 11 bases, with 14 bases lying between them. The CDR3 DNA reads as TGTGCCAGCAGCTTAGAACAGGGCCGCCCGGCTTTCTTT. Residues: CASSLEQGRPAFF.

The V call is TRBV7-2, the J call TRBJ1-2; the D is unclear. The CDR3 has 14 residues. V lost 5 bases and J lost 0, with 10 bases in between. Germline lookup yields CDR1 SGHTA and CDR2 FQGNSA. The CDR3 here is CASSTSGANYGYTF. The DNA of the CDR3 is TGTGCCAGCAGCACCTCCGGGGCTAACTATGGCTACACCTTC.